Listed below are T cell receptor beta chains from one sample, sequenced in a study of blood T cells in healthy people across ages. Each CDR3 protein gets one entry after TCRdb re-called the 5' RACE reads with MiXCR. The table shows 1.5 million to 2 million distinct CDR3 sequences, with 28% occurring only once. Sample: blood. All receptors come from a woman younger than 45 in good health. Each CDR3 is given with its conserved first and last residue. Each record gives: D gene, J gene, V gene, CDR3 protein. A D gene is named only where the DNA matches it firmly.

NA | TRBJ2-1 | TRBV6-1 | CATSPGQEQFF
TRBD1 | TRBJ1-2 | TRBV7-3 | CASSLMIGDRAFEIGGYTF
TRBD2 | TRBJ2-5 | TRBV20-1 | CSARTSGGEQETQYF
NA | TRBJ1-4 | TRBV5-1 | CASSSQAGNEKLFF
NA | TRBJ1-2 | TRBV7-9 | CASSSFKSTGSYGYTF
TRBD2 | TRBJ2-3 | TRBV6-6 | CASRHSRAGGQDTQYF
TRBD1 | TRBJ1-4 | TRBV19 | CASSASGQGRLFF
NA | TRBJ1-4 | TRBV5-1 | CASSLAGTISEKLFF
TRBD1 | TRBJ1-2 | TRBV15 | CATSRGAQGASGYTF
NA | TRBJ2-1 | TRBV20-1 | CSAVRRANEQFF
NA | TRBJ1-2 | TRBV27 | CASSSIGANYGYTF
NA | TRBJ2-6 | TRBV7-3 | CASSSEGRAGANVLTF
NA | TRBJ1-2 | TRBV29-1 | CSVEEKAGPNYGYTF
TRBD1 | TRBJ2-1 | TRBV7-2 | CASSYDPGTGGRIEQFF
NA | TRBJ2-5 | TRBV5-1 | CASSLGGLGETQYF
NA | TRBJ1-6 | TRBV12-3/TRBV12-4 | CASSRTLHF
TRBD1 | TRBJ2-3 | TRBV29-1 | CSARDRAYEADTQYF
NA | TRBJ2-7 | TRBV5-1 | CASSDPRGNYEQYF
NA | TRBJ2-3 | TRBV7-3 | CASSSSHRDTQYF
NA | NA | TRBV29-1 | CSVEQGLGESYEQFF
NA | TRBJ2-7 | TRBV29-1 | CSVSTGLEQYF
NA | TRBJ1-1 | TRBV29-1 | CSVMPGLNTEAFF
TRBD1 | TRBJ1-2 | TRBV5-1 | CASSLGYDRVGYGYTF
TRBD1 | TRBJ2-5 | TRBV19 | CASSTTGGGQTQYF
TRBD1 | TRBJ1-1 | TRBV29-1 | CSVRTGPREAFF
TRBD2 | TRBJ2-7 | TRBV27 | CASSKASGSSEQYF
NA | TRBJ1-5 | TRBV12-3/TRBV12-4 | CASSLAEPTIRPQHF
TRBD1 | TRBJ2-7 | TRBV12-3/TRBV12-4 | CTSSFGQGADEQYF
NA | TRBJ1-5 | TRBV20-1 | CSAIGTSRNQPQHF
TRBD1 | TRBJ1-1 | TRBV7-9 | CASSETGVRLAFF
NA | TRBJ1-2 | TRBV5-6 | CASSPPNGGPRGGYTF
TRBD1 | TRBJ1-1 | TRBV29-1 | CSIGTGMATEAFF
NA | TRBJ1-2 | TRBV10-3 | CAISEDPTLSGYTF
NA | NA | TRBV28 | CASSPTSLGEQYF
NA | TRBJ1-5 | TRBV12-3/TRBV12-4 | CASSPQGGPQHF
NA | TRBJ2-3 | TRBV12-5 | CASSGDRLAADTQYF
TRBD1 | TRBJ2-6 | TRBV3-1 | CASSQGTGGVAGANVLTF
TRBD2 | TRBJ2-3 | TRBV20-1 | CSARRTGLTSTDTRYF
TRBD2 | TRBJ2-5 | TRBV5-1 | CASSSTSGGLQETQYF
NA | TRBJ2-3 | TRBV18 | CASHGGGGTDTQYF
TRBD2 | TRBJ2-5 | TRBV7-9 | CASSSSGRGPGEQYF
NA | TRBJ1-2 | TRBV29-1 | CSVEDIGGPRNYGYTF
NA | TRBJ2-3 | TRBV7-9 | CASSFIGPGPTDTQYF
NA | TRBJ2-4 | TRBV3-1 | CASSSVDPGPNVPDIQYF
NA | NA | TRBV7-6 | CASSLAGRSSYNEQYF
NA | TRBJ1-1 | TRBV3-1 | CASSQGHRNTEAFF
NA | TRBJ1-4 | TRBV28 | CASSDNEKLFF
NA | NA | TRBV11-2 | CASSLVKTEVYEQYF
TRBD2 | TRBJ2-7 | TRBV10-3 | CAISDSGLANNAGYEQYF
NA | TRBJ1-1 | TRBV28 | CASSLGQGLTEAFF